This TCR beta chain is drawn from a study of regulatory T cells in long-lasting Graves disease. Time point given: newly diagnosed GD, antithyroid drugs for less than 3 months. PBMC RNA served as the TCR library source. Note on this clonotype: This may be a read error: a much more frequent sequence differs by one nucleotide.

iRepertoire HTBI primers and Arm-PCR of CDR3 regions built TCR beta libraries. Authors' analysis steps: Segment identification across samples yielded around 61 TRBV and more than 11 TRBJ segments. From the multiplex PCR reads, TCRdb called clonotypes with MiXCR, one entry per CDR3 protein. TCRdb's processing, not the authors' own work, is the source of the V and J calls. The table includes approximately 360,000 distinct CDR3 sequences, 12% detected once. Another study also made use of these data, one on T cells in Graves' hyperthyroidism and ophthalmopathy. That study reports: Carried out on the TCR CDR3, a first-round RT-PCR used the HTBI primer set.

Sequenced material: peripheral blood mononuclear cells (PBMCs), taken at new diagnosis, from a patient treated with antithyroid drugs. The source of this sequence is a woman between 18 and 29 years old with Graves disease.

The CDR3 reads CAWRVPPGSYTGELLF. CDR3 nucleotides: TGTGCCTGGAGGGTACCTCCCGGGAGCTACACCGGGGAGCTGCTTTTT. The rearrangement links TRBV30 to TRBJ2-2, with a weak D call TRBD2 (6 bases). Germline CDR1 GTSNPN, CDR2 SVGIG (reference sequence). The length of the CDR3 is 16 residues.